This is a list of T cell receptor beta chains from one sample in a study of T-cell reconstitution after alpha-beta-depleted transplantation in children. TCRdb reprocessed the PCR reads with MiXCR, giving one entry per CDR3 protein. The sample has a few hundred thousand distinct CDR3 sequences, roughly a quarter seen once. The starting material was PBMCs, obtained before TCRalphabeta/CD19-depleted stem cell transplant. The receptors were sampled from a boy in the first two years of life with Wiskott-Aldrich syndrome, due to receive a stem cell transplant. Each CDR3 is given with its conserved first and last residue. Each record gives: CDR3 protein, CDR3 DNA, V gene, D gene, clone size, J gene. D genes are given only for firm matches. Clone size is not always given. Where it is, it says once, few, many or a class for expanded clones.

CDR3aa: CSVRVGTAYTGELFF
CDR3nt: TGCAGCGTTAGAGTTGGGACAGCCTACACCGGGGAGCTGTTTTTT
v_gene: TRBV29-1
d_gene: TRBD1
abundance: few
j_gene: TRBJ2-2

CDR3aa: CASSLDRTGTYGYTF
CDR3nt: TGCGCCAGCAGCTTGGACCGGACAGGGACTTATGGCTACACCTTC
v_gene: TRBV5-1
d_gene: TRBD1
abundance: NA
j_gene: TRBJ1-2

CDR3aa: CSASPLAVTDTQYF
CDR3nt: TGCAGTGCTAGTCCCTTAGCGGTCACAGATACGCAGTATTTT
v_gene: TRBV20-1
d_gene: NA
abundance: NA
j_gene: TRBJ2-3

CDR3aa: CSARDKWIGNTEAFF
CDR3nt: TGCAGTGCTAGAGATAAATGGATTGGGAACACTGAAGCTTTCTTT
v_gene: TRBV20-1
d_gene: NA
abundance: once
j_gene: TRBJ1-1

CDR3aa: CASSLAGGTHEQFF
CDR3nt: TGCGCCAGCAGCTTGGCGGGAGGTACACATGAGCAGTTCTTC
v_gene: TRBV5-1
d_gene: TRBD2
abundance: NA
j_gene: TRBJ2-1

CDR3aa: CASSPGLAVQETQYF
CDR3nt: TGTGCCAGCAGCCCAGGGCTAGCGGTCCAAGAGACCCAGTACTTC
v_gene: TRBV7-2
d_gene: TRBD2
abundance: NA
j_gene: TRBJ2-5

CDR3aa: CSVAGQAYYEQYF
CDR3nt: TGCAGCGTCGCAGGACAGGCGTACTACGAGCAGTACTTC
v_gene: TRBV29-1
d_gene: TRBD1
abundance: few
j_gene: TRBJ2-7

CDR3aa: CASSYQVASGELFF
CDR3nt: TGTGCCAGCAGTTACCAAGTTGCGTCCGGGGAGCTGTTTTTT
v_gene: TRBV6-5
d_gene: NA
abundance: NA
j_gene: TRBJ2-2

CDR3aa: CASSLRIGAGYTF
CDR3nt: TGCGCCAGCAGCTTGAGGATAGGAGCTGGCTACACCTTC
v_gene: TRBV5-1
d_gene: NA
abundance: NA
j_gene: TRBJ1-2

CDR3aa: CASSLGWPLRETQYF
CDR3nt: TGTGCCAGCAGCTTGGGGTGGCCACTAAGAGAGACCCAGTACTTC
v_gene: TRBV5-6
d_gene: NA
abundance: NA
j_gene: TRBJ2-5

CDR3aa: CASSSNSGSSSYNEQFF
CDR3nt: TGTGCCAGCAGCTCTAATAGCGGGTCGAGCTCCTACAATGAGCAGTTCTTC
v_gene: TRBV11-2
d_gene: TRBD2
abundance: NA
j_gene: TRBJ2-1

CDR3aa: CASSIGQGGLNTEAFF
CDR3nt: TGCGCCAGCAGCATTGGACAGGGAGGGTTGAACACTGAAGCTTTCTTT
v_gene: TRBV5-1
d_gene: TRBD1
abundance: few
j_gene: TRBJ1-1

CDR3aa: CAISLSADTQYF
CDR3nt: TGTGCCATCAGTTTAAGCGCAGATACGCAGTATTTT
v_gene: TRBV10-3
d_gene: NA
abundance: once
j_gene: TRBJ2-3

CDR3aa: CASSLVGRASGHNEQFF
CDR3nt: TGCGCCAGCAGCTTGGTGGGGAGGGCCAGCGGCCACAATGAGCAGTTCTTC
v_gene: TRBV5-1
d_gene: TRBD2
abundance: NA
j_gene: TRBJ2-1

CDR3aa: CASSQDLRHYGYTF
CDR3nt: TGTGCCAGCAGCCAAGATTTGCGGCATTATGGCTACACCTTC
v_gene: TRBV3-1
d_gene: NA
abundance: few
j_gene: TRBJ1-2

CDR3aa: CASSFLLQGYEQYF
CDR3nt: TGCGCCAGCAGCTTTCTTCTTCAGGGCTACGAGCAGTACTTC
v_gene: TRBV5-1
d_gene: NA
abundance: NA
j_gene: TRBJ2-7

CDR3aa: CAISEVGASKETQYF
CDR3nt: TGTGCCATCAGTGAGGTGGGGGCATCAAAAGAGACCCAGTACTTC
v_gene: TRBV10-3
d_gene: NA
abundance: few
j_gene: TRBJ2-5

CDR3aa: CAISVKGSETQYF
CDR3nt: TGTGCCATCAGTGTGAAGGGCAGTGAGACCCAGTACTTC
v_gene: TRBV10-3
d_gene: NA
abundance: few
j_gene: TRBJ2-5

CDR3aa: CSVRDFSYNEQFF
CDR3nt: TGCAGCGTCCGGGACTTCTCCTACAATGAGCAGTTCTTC
v_gene: TRBV29-1
d_gene: NA
abundance: few
j_gene: TRBJ2-1

CDR3aa: CASSQERPSTDTQYF
CDR3nt: TGTGCCAGCAGCCAAGAAAGGCCTAGCACAGATACGCAGTATTTT
v_gene: TRBV3-1
d_gene: NA
abundance: few
j_gene: TRBJ2-3

CDR3aa: CASIPLPGLEADTQYF
CDR3nt: TGTGCCAGCATACCATTACCGGGACTAGAGGCAGATACGCAGTATTTT
v_gene: TRBV28
d_gene: TRBD2
abundance: NA
j_gene: TRBJ2-3

CDR3aa: CSVSTGWGAGELFF
CDR3nt: TGCAGCGTTTCAACTGGGTGGGGAGCCGGGGAGCTGTTTTTT
v_gene: TRBV29-1
d_gene: NA
abundance: NA
j_gene: TRBJ2-2

CDR3aa: CAISVRTPITGANVLTF
CDR3nt: TGTGCCATCAGTGTTCGGACTCCAATTACTGGGGCCAACGTCCTGACTTTC
v_gene: TRBV10-3
d_gene: NA
abundance: NA
j_gene: TRBJ2-6

CDR3aa: CASSLGRTSDEQFF
CDR3nt: TGCGCCAGCAGCTTGGGTCGGACTAGCGATGAGCAGTTCTTC
v_gene: TRBV5-1
d_gene: TRBD2
abundance: few
j_gene: TRBJ2-1

CDR3aa: CATSEARRGWYF
CDR3nt: TGTGCCACCAGTGAGGCGAGACGCGGGTGGTACTTC
v_gene: TRBV24-1
d_gene: NA
abundance: NA
j_gene: TRBJ2-5

CDR3aa: CASRRRDSGNEQFF
CDR3nt: TGTGCCAGCAGGCGCCGGGACTCGGGGAATGAGCAGTTCTTC
v_gene: TRBV6-1
d_gene: NA
abundance: few
j_gene: TRBJ2-1

CDR3aa: CASSLGQVNSYEQYF
CDR3nt: TGTGCCAGCAGCCTGGGACAGGTAAACTCCTACGAGCAGTACTTC
v_gene: TRBV7-9
d_gene: TRBD1
abundance: NA
j_gene: TRBJ2-7

CDR3aa: CASSSVAAVYNEQFF
CDR3nt: TGCGCCAGCAGCTCGGTAGCGGCAGTCTACAATGAGCAGTTCTTC
v_gene: TRBV5-1
d_gene: NA
abundance: NA
j_gene: TRBJ2-1

CDR3aa: CASSFLTSSYEQYF
CDR3nt: TGTGCCAGCAGCTTCCTGACTAGCTCGTACGAGCAGTACTTC
v_gene: TRBV11-2
d_gene: TRBD2
abundance: NA
j_gene: TRBJ2-7

CDR3aa: CSAPRATQYF
CDR3nt: TGCAGTGCTCCTCGGGCTACGCAGTATTTT
v_gene: TRBV20-1
d_gene: NA
abundance: NA
j_gene: TRBJ2-3

CDR3aa: CATSDWEAGQFF
CDR3nt: TGTGCCACCAGTGATTGGGAGGCAGGGCAGTTCTTC
v_gene: TRBV24-1
d_gene: NA
abundance: NA
j_gene: TRBJ2-1

CDR3aa: CASSFEELNTEAFF
CDR3nt: TGTGCCAGCAGCTTTGAGGAGTTGAACACTGAAGCTTTCTTT
v_gene: TRBV5-8
d_gene: NA
abundance: NA
j_gene: TRBJ1-1

CDR3aa: CASSLVVGEGTNQPQHF
CDR3nt: TGTGCCAGCAGTTTAGTCGTCGGGGAGGGAACGAATCAGCCCCAGCATTTT
v_gene: TRBV12-3/TRBV12-4
d_gene: NA
abundance: few
j_gene: TRBJ1-5

CDR3aa: CSARDVQTNQPQHF
CDR3nt: TGCAGTGCTAGAGATGTACAGACGAATCAGCCCCAGCATTTT
v_gene: TRBV20-1
d_gene: NA
abundance: few
j_gene: TRBJ1-5

CDR3aa: CASSFGDFSGNTIYF
CDR3nt: TGTGCCAGCAGTTTTGGAGACTTCTCTGGAAACACCATATATTTT
v_gene: TRBV12-3/TRBV12-4
d_gene: NA
abundance: few
j_gene: TRBJ1-3

CDR3aa: CASSRLRQGAHGYTF
CDR3nt: TGTGCCAGCAGCCGTCTACGACAGGGAGCGCATGGCTACACCTTC
v_gene: TRBV7-2
d_gene: TRBD1
abundance: NA
j_gene: TRBJ1-2

CDR3aa: CASSSRSAGAPNEKLFF
CDR3nt: TGTGCCAGCAGTTCCCGCAGTGCGGGAGCGCCTAATGAAAAACTGTTTTTT
v_gene: TRBV27
d_gene: NA
abundance: NA
j_gene: TRBJ1-4

CDR3aa: CASSLLPEETQYF
CDR3nt: TGCGCCAGCAGCTTGTTGCCAGAAGAGACCCAGTACTTC
v_gene: TRBV5-1
d_gene: NA
abundance: few
j_gene: TRBJ2-5

CDR3aa: CASSLDQARLAKNIQYF
CDR3nt: TGTGCCAGCAGCTTAGATCAGGCCAGACTAGCCAAAAACATTCAGTACTTC
v_gene: TRBV11-2
d_gene: NA
abundance: NA
j_gene: TRBJ2-4

CDR3aa: CSVVGVNEQFF
CDR3nt: TGCAGCGTTGTAGGTGTCAATGAGCAGTTCTTC
v_gene: TRBV29-1
d_gene: NA
abundance: NA
j_gene: TRBJ2-1

CDR3aa: CASEFGAGGTDTQYF
CDR3nt: TGTGCCAGCGAATTCGGGGCGGGAGGAACAGATACGCAGTATTTT
v_gene: TRBV5-6
d_gene: TRBD2
abundance: few
j_gene: TRBJ2-3

CDR3aa: CASSQGQGAHTGELFF
CDR3nt: TGTGCCAGCAGCCAAGGACAGGGGGCGCACACCGGGGAGCTGTTTTTT
v_gene: TRBV4-2
d_gene: TRBD1
abundance: NA
j_gene: TRBJ2-2

CDR3aa: CASSQRWREFYNEQFF
CDR3nt: TGTGCCAGCAGCCAAAGGTGGCGGGAGTTCTACAATGAGCAGTTCTTC
v_gene: TRBV3-1
d_gene: TRBD2
abundance: NA
j_gene: TRBJ2-1